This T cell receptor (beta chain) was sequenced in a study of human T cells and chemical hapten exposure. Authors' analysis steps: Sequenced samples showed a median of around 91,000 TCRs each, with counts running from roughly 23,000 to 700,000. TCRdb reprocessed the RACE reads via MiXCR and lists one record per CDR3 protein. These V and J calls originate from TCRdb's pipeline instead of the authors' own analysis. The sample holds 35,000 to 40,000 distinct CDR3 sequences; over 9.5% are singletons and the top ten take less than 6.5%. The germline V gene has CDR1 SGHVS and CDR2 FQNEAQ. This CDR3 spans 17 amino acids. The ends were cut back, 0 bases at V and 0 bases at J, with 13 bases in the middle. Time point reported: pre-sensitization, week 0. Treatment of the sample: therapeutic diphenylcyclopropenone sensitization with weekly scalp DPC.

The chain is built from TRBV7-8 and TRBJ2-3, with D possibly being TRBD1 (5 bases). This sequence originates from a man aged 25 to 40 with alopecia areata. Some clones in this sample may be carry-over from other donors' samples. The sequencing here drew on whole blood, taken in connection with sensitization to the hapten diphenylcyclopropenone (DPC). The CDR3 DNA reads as TGTGCCAGCAGCTTAGCCGTTGGCGGACATAGCACAGATACGCAGTATTTT. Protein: CASSLAVGGHSTDTQYF.